This TCR beta chain was recorded in a study of T cell responses to AZD1222 COVID-19 vaccine. Assay: immunoSEQ multiplex PCR; the TCRdb copy retains only in-frame clones and omits some. The sample lists roughly 190,000 clones; about 89% were seen once. This CDR3 spans 15 amino acids. Germline V gene lookup returns CDR1 GTSNPN and CDR2 SVGIG (reference sequence). The V end lost 2 bases, the J end lost 5 bases, and 16 bases lay between the germline ends. This specimen consisted of peripheral blood, obtained 28 days after the second AZD1222 dose. The origin of this receptor is an adult who received the AZD1222 COVID-19 vaccine. The chain joins TRBV30 to TRBJ1-5; D gene unclear. The CDR3: CAWSPLDGEDQPQHF. The CDR3 coding sequence is TGTGCCTGGAGTCCACTGGACGGTGAAGATCAGCCCCAGCATTTT.